The T cell receptor beta chain described here comes from a study of shared clonotypes between healthy human individuals. Trimming pared 6 bases from V and 4 bases from J, leaving 10 bases between. This CDR3 is built from 13 residues. Germline CDR1 reads SQVTM; CDR2 reads ANQGSEA. The table came from immunoSEQ multiplex PCR; TCRdb's copy has only in-frame clones and leaves some out. The sample carries roughly 1,100,000 clones, roughly 80% recorded once. The TCR was taken from a man between 18 and 29 years old in good health. J is TRBJ1-6 and V is TRBV29-1, with D possibly being TRBD1 (5 bases). The sequenced sample was memory CD4+ T cells sorted from blood. The subset here: CD45RA-negative fraction. The CDR3 coding sequence is TGCAGCGTGGGGGAGGCATATAATTCACCCCTCCACTTT. Protein: CSVGEAYNSPLHF.